This T cell receptor beta chain stems from a study of T cell changes during pregnancy in multiple sclerosis. Germline-derived CDR1 and CDR2 are SGHNT and YYREEE (reference sequence). This CDR3 region has 15 residues. Trimming at V came to 2 bases and at J to 5 bases, leaving 2 bases not matched to a gene. This clone was picked up one time. Assay used: immunoSEQ multiplex PCR; TCRdb lists only in-frame clones, some missing. This sample yields roughly 100,000 clones, of which 85% to 95% are seen a single time; around 1.5% belongs to the top ten. The receptor was derived from a female donor with multiple sclerosis, enrolled in a pregnancy study. The specimen comprised peripheral blood, sampled after pregnancy. The chain employs TRBV5-4 and TRBJ2-2, with 11 bases identical to TRBD2. The CDR3 sequence is CASSFSSGRTGELFF. In DNA form, the CDR3 reads TGTGCCAGCAGCTTTTCTAGCGGGAGGACCGGGGAGCTGTTTTTT.